A single sample gave rise to the 32 T cell receptor beta chains below, sequenced in a study of early T cells in non-severe SARS-CoV-2 infection. In TCRdb, the 5' RACE reads were re-called with MiXCR into one record per CDR3 protein. The profile shows just under 65,000 distinct CDR3 sequences, roughly 9% of them singletons. Material: whole blood, obtained at baseline. Receptors originate from an adult who was a healthcare worker with PCR-confirmed SARS-CoV-2 infection or an uninfected control (not recorded which).

This clonotype was observed many times. This chain links TRBV5-1 with TRBJ2-5; TRBD2 might be the D (6 bases). In germline, CDR1 is SGHRS, CDR2 YFSETQ. This CDR3 has 14 residues. V lost 1 base and J lost 1, with 8 bases in between. The CDR3 nucleotides read TGCGCCAGCAGCTTGTACGGGGGCCAAGAGACCCAGTACTTC. It is translated as CASSLYGGQETQYF.

This clonotype was observed a few times. CDR3 coding DNA: TGTGCCAGCAGCTTAGGACAGGGGATGCGCCACGAGCAGTACTTC. Its protein is CASSLGQGMRHEQYF. This chain joins TRBV7-6 and TRBJ2-7, with 8 bases aligning to TRBD1. The CDR3 length is 15 residues. The germline V gene has CDR1 SGHVS and CDR2 FNYEAQ. With V trimmed by 1 base and J by 5 bases, 7 bases remained unmatched.

This clonotype was seen repeatedly, ten times or more. The V call is TRBV11-2, the J call TRBJ2-7; maybe TRBD1 (6 bases). The CDR3 runs to 15 residues. Germline CDR1 reads SGHAT; CDR2 reads FQNNGV. V lost 3 bases and J lost 0, with 12 bases in between. The CDR3 nucleotides are TGTGCCAGCAGCTTTGGACAGCGAAGCTCCTACGAGCAGTACTTC. Translating it yields CASSFGQRSSYEQYF.

At least ten counts were recorded for this clonotype. The genes are TRBV30 and TRBJ1-1, with D unresolved. The V gene lost 3 bases and the J gene lost 1 base, with 15 bases spanning the gap. The CDR3 runs to 15 residues. Germline CDR1 reads GTSNPN; CDR2 reads SVGIG (reference sequence). For the CDR3, the DNA is TGTGCCTGGAGGGACGACTCATCGGGGAACACTGAAGCTTTCTTT. It is translated as CAWRDDSSGNTEAFF.

There are many counts of this clonotype. The V gene is TRBV27, the J gene TRBJ1-4; D is possibly TRBD1 (5 bases). This CDR3 is built from 14 residues. The germline V and J ends were trimmed by 7 bases and 3 bases, with 12 bases remaining between them. Germline CDR1 reads MNHEY; CDR2 reads SMNVEV (reference sequence). The CDR3: CASKGSGSNEKLFF. For the CDR3, the DNA is TGTGCCAGCAAGGGGTCGGGGTCTAATGAAAAACTGTTTTTT.

This clonotype has just a few counts. CDR3 loop: CASSMDSGVLYEQYF. In nucleotides, the CDR3 is TGTGCCAGCAGCATGGATAGCGGGGTACTCTACGAGCAGTACTTC. V usage is TRBV7-2 and J usage is TRBJ2-7; 8 bases align to TRBD2. V gave up 5 bases and J gave up 3 bases; unmatched junction bases: 9. The germline V gene encodes CDR1 SGHTA and CDR2 FQGNSA. There are 15 residues in the CDR3.

This clonotype has a handful of counts. The gene calls are TRBV6-5 and TRBJ2-2; 11 bases fit TRBD1. J was trimmed by 5 bases and V by 6 bases; bases with no gene match: 2. CDR1 is MNHEY, CDR2 SVGAGI, per germline. CDR3 length equals 14 residues. The CDR3 sequence is CASRGTGGTGELFF. CDR3 DNA: TGTGCCAGCAGAGGGACAGGGGGGACCGGGGAGCTGTTTTTT.

The chain recombines TRBV12-3 or TRBV12-4 with TRBJ2-2, with 11 bases lining up with TRBD2. V was clipped by 3 bases and J by 1 base; unmatched bases: 7. This CDR3 is built from 18 residues. The CDR3 bases are TGTGCCAGCAGTTTTCCCCCAACTAGCGGGAGGAACACCGGGGAGCTGTTTTTT. Translating it yields CASSFPPTSGRNTGELFF.

This chain joins TRBV20-1 and TRBJ2-7; 9 bases match TRBD1. V gave up 6 bases and J gave up 3 bases; unmatched junction bases: 6. Per germline, CDR1 DFQATT and CDR2 SNEGSKA (reference sequence). The CDR3 has 13 amino acids. Written as DNA, the CDR3 is TGCAGTGCCCAGGACAGGGGAGACTACGAGCAGTACTTC. Translating it yields CSAQDRGDYEQYF.

This clonotype was counted between two and nine times. The genes are TRBV29-1 and TRBJ2-1; 8 nucleotides match TRBD2. Trimming cost V 4 bases and J 3 bases; bases outside gene matches: 5. The CDR3 length is 14 residues. Per germline, CDR1 SQVTM and CDR2 ANQGSEA. The chain's CDR3 is CSVGSGSVYNEQFF. The CDR3 DNA reads as TGCAGCGTTGGGAGCGGGAGCGTCTACAATGAGCAGTTCTTC.

The V and J genes are TRBV5-1 and TRBJ2-5; unclear D gene. V was pared by 4 bases and J by 4 bases, with 8 bases between. Germline CDR1 SGHRS, CDR2 YFSETQ. The CDR3 extends over 12 amino acids. The CDR3 DNA reads TGCGCCAGCAGCACCCGAGGAGAGACCCAGTACTTC. This gives the protein CASSTRGETQYF.

This clonotype came up a few times. The chain employs TRBV5-1 and TRBJ2-1, with a possible D match to TRBD2 (6 bases). Between the trimmed V and J ends, which lost 0 bases and 0 bases, there was a span of 10 bases. The CDR3 is made up of 16 amino acids. Germline CDR1 reads SGHRS; CDR2 reads YFSETQ. CDR3 in amino acids: CASSLVAESSYNEQFF. CDR3 nucleotides: TGCGCCAGCAGCTTGGTAGCGGAGAGCTCCTACAATGAGCAGTTCTTC.

The rearrangement joins TRBV7-8 to TRBJ2-6; no firm D call. CDR1 is SGHVS and CDR2 is FQNEAQ in the germline V gene. The CDR3 totals 18 residues. V shed 1 base and J shed 0 bases, with 13 bases lying between them. The CDR3 DNA reads as TGTGCCAGCAGCTTAGTAGTCGGAACTCTCTCTGGGGCCAACGTCCTGACTTTC. Protein product: CASSLVVGTLSGANVLTF.

The V call is TRBV11-1, the J call TRBJ2-3; 8 positions match TRBD1. CDR1 is SGHAT and CDR2 is FQDESV in the germline V gene (reference sequence). V was pared by 1 base and J by 3 bases, with 6 bases of the junction left unmatched. This CDR3 is built from 16 residues. The CDR3 DNA follows: TGTGCCAGCAGCTTAGAGACAGGGGCTTTAACAGATACGCAGTATTTT. Translation gives CASSLETGALTDTQYF. The variable domain in full, with the rest retrieved from reference TRBV11-1 and TRBJ2-3, is EAEVAQSPRYKITEKSQAVAFWCDPISGHATLYWYRQILGQGPELLVQFQDESVVDDSQLPKDRFSAERLKGVDSTLKIQPAELGDSAMYLCASSLETGALTDTQYFGPGTRLTVL.

V usage is TRBV27 and J usage is TRBJ2-1, with a tentative D call TRBD2 (5 bases). Trimming cost V 6 bases and J 5 bases, with 11 bases left between them. The CDR3 has 13 residues. Germline V gene data show CDR1 as MNHEY and CDR2 as SMNVEV (reference sequence). The CDR3 region has the DNA TGTGCCAGCAGCCCCTTCGGGGACAATGAGCAGTTCTTC. This codes for CASSPFGDNEQFF.

The chain uses TRBV5-1 and TRBJ1-3; D unclear. The CDR3 spans 15 residues. V dropped 0 bases and J dropped 0 bases, with 7 bases sitting between them. Germline CDR1 and CDR2: SGHRS and YFSETQ. This CDR3 is CASSLGPDSGNTIYF. The CDR3 coding sequence is TGCGCCAGCAGCTTGGGTCCAGACTCTGGAAACACCATATATTTT.

This clonotype was detected ten times or more. The chain links TRBV23-1 to TRBJ2-3; no reliable D call. TRBV23-1 is annotated as an ORF whose role is uncertain. Trimming left V 0 bases short and J 1 base short, with 14 bases between. The CDR3 spans 17 residues. CDR3: CASSQSGQIKGTDTQYF. The CDR3 DNA sequence: TGCGCCAGCAGTCAATCGGGCCAGATAAAGGGCACAGATACGCAGTATTTT.

This clonotype was found a few times. This chain links TRBV5-1 with TRBJ2-3, with 11 positions matching TRBD2. Per the germline V gene, CDR1 is SGHRS and CDR2 is YFSETQ. The CDR3 runs 15 residues. V gave up 2 bases and J gave up 3 bases; unmatched junction bases: 2. CDR3 sequence (DNA): TGCGCCAGCAGCTTAACTAGCGGGAGTACAGATACGCAGTATTTT. Protein sequence: CASSLTSGSTDTQYF.

There are a few counts of this clonotype. The chain joins TRBV12-3 or TRBV12-4 to TRBJ2-1; D gene ambiguous. This CDR3 spans 14 amino acids. V was shortened by 1 base and J by 2 bases, with 6 bases between the two germline ends. The CDR3 DNA reads as TGTGCCAGCAGTTTAGTAAGTACCTACAATGAGCAGTTCTTC. This translates into CASSLVSTYNEQFF.

This clonotype was found once. The genes are TRBV5-6 and TRBJ2-7, with TRBD2 matching 9 bases. Germline CDR1 and CDR2: SGHDT and YYEEEE. The junction had 8 bases not matched to a gene; V was cut back by 4 bases and J by 3 bases. CDR3 size: 15 residues. The CDR3 region is CASSRRPSGNYEQYF. The CDR3 nucleotides are TGTGCCAGCAGCCGGCGGCCTAGCGGGAACTACGAGCAGTACTTC.

This clonotype has only a few counts. V is TRBV13 and J is TRBJ2-7; D may correspond to TRBD1 or TRBD2 (5 bases each). V was shortened by 8 bases and J by 2 bases, with 10 bases between the two germline ends. This CDR3 has 12 residues. Germline-derived CDR1 and CDR2 are PRHDT and FYEKMQ (reference sequence). For the CDR3, the DNA is TGTGCCAGCTCCGAGGGGCCCTACGAGCAGTACTTC. Protein sequence: CASSEGPYEQYF.

This clonotype has just a few counts. This chain joins TRBV25-1 and TRBJ1-2; D is undetermined. V lost 2 bases and J lost 2, with 6 bases in between. Germline loops: CDR1 MGHDK, CDR2 SYGVNS. This CDR3 spans 13 amino acids. In nucleotides, the CDR3 is TGTGCCAGCAGTGAACACAGCAACTATGGCTACACCTTC. Amino acids: CASSEHSNYGYTF.

This sequence joins TRBV18 and TRBJ2-3; 8 bases match TRBD2. Germline V gene data show CDR1 as KGHSH and CDR2 as LQKENI. Losses at the gene ends were 0 bases for V and 2 bases for J; bases not matched to a gene: 4. CDR3 length: 16 amino acids. The CDR3 bases are TGTGCCAGCTCACCACCGGCAGCGGGAGTCACAGATACGCAGTATTTT. This codes for CASSPPAAGVTDTQYF. The entire variable domain, with the rest obtained from reference TRBV18 and TRBJ2-3, is as follows: NAGVMQNPRHLVRRRGQEARLRCSPMKGHSHVYWYRQLPEEGLKFMVYLQKENIIDESGMPKERFSAEFPKEGPSILRIQQVVRGDSAAYFCASSPPAAGVTDTQYFGPGTRLTVL.

The V and J genes are TRBV7-2 and TRBJ1-2, with D hard to call. Germline V lookup: CDR1 SGHTA, CDR2 FQGNSA. This CDR3 spans 11 amino acids. V lost 3 bases, J lost 3 bases, and 2 bases lay in between. Written as DNA, the CDR3 is TGTGCCAGCAGCTTGTACTATGGCTACACCTTC. Its translation is CASSLYYGYTF.

The V gene is TRBV5-1, the J gene TRBJ2-1; 9 nucleotides line up with TRBD1. This CDR3 has 16 amino acids. Germline CDR1 SGHRS, CDR2 YFSETQ. Losses at the gene ends were 2 bases for V and 8 bases for J; bases not matched to a gene: 11. CDR3 sequence (DNA): TGCGCCAGCAGCTTATTAGGGGGACAGGGCCTGGATGAGCAGTTCTTC. It is translated as CASSLLGGQGLDEQFF.

This clonotype was seen ten or more times. The V and J genes are TRBV7-3 and TRBJ2-1, with a possible D match to TRBD1 (6 bases). CDR3 length: 13 amino acids. V dropped 5 bases and J dropped 12 bases, with 17 bases sitting between them. Germline lookup yields CDR1 SGHTA and CDR2 FQGTGA. For the CDR3, the DNA is TGTGCCAGCAGCCAGGGGCCGTCGGACGGGCAGTTCTTC. Protein: CASSQGPSDGQFF.

The CDR3 reads CASSLDSSYNEQFF. As DNA, the CDR3 is TGTGCCAGCAGCTTAGATAGCTCCTACAATGAGCAGTTCTTC. The rearrangement uses TRBV11-2 and TRBJ2-1; D remains ambiguous. This CDR3 has 14 amino acids. The V gene's germline CDR1 is SGHAT and CDR2 FQNNGV. V was pared by 0 bases and J by 0 bases, with 3 bases between.

This clonotype was observed at least ten times. The genes are TRBV6-6 and TRBJ2-3; 11 bases match TRBD2. CDR3 length: 14 amino acids. CDR1 and CDR2 from the germline V gene are MNHNY and SVGAGI (reference sequence). Unmatched junction bases numbered 7, after V lost 11 bases and J lost 3 bases. CDR3 sequence reads: CAVLTSGKTDTQYF. CDR3 in DNA: TGTGCCGTCCTGACTAGCGGGAAGACAGATACGCAGTATTTT.

This rearrangement joins TRBV2 to TRBJ2-7; 10 bases line up with TRBD2. J lost 5 bases, V lost 6 bases, and 13 bases had no gene match. This CDR3 region has 16 residues. Germline V gene sequence: CDR1 SNHLY, CDR2 FYNNEI. CDR3 amino acids: CASSPTALAGDDEQYF. The CDR3 DNA follows: TGTGCCAGCAGCCCTACCGCCCTAGCGGGAGATGACGAGCAGTACTTC.

A few counts support this clonotype. This chain connects TRBV15 to TRBJ2-3; D unresolved. CDR3 length equals 16 residues. V lost 1 base, J lost 0 bases, and 11 bases lay in between. Germline CDR1 is LNHNV and CDR2 is YYDKDF (reference sequence). The CDR3 here is CATSRGDGPSTDTQYF. The DNA for the CDR3 is TGTGCCACCAGCAGAGGCGACGGACCAAGCACAGATACGCAGTATTTT.

J is TRBJ2-3 and V is TRBV7-2; 11 bases are a match to TRBD1. Germline V gene lookup returns CDR1 SGHTA and CDR2 FQGNSA. The CDR3 runs 15 residues. V trimming: 4 bases; J trimming: 6 bases; junction bases outside the gene matches: 6. The CDR3 spells CASSWTGGAWDTQYF. Written as DNA, the CDR3 is TGTGCCAGCAGCTGGACAGGGGGCGCGTGGGATACGCAGTATTTT. Supplemented by reference TRBV7-2 and TRBJ2-3, the full variable domain reads GAGVSQSPSNKVTEKGKDVELRCDPISGHTALYWYRQSLGQGLEFLIYFQGNSAPDKSGLPSDRFSAERTGGSVSTLTIQRTQQEDSAVYLCASSWTGGAWDTQYFGPGTRLTVL.

This clonotype was seen many times. V usage is TRBV6-6 and J usage is TRBJ2-7; the D is unclear. This CDR3 contains 12 residues. Trimming took off 4 bases at V and 3 bases at J, with 7 bases between the two ends. Germline values: CDR1 MNHNY, CDR2 SVGAGI (reference sequence). The CDR3 region is CASSWLGYEQYF. The DNA of the CDR3 is TGTGCCAGCAGTTGGCTCGGCTACGAGCAGTACTTC.